This T cell receptor (beta chain) is drawn from a study of blood T cell repertoires in COVID-19. The wider study: Researchers got acute and convalescent COVID-19 samples from the United States, Italy and Spain. PBMCs, B-cell-depleted T cells, or T cells provided the cDNA or gDNA that made up the material.

Participants reported their clinical history, and cohort assignment relied on those reports. In Cohort 3, a recovered donor had either two negative PCRs, clearance, or symptom resolution. Assay used: immunoSEQ multiplex PCR; TCRdb lists only in-frame clones, some missing. The table lists about 280,000 clones, 85% of them singletons. The CDR3 consists of 11 residues. The germline V and J ends were trimmed by 0 bases and 6 bases, with 4 bases remaining between them. Germline V gives CDR1 DFQATT, CDR2 SNEGSKA (reference sequence). The sample taken for sequencing was PBMCs or T cells enriched from blood (not recorded which). The chain has TRBV20-1 and TRBJ2-3; no firm D call. The sequence was collected from a woman in her forties or fifties who had recovered from COVID-19. The CDR3 sequence: CSARERDTQYF. CDR3 nucleotides: TGCAGTGCTAGAGAACGGGATACGCAGTATTTT.